The clone carrying this T cell receptor (beta chain) was recorded only once. Sequenced by immunoSEQ multiplex PCR; TCRdb stores in-frame clones only, minus some. The data show approximately 150,000 clones, with about 85% seen just once and less than 5% held by the top ten. The record originates from a study of blood T cell repertoires in COVID-19. This sequence was found in a woman aged 40 to 50 who had been exposed to COVID-19. Sample: PBMCs or T cells enriched from blood (not recorded which).

CDR3 amino acids: CASSGLGQGFAGTGELFF. CDR3 coding DNA: TGCGCCAGCAGCGGTCTCGGTCAGGGATTTGCCGGGACCGGGGAGCTGTTTTTT. This chain links TRBV5-1 with TRBJ2-2; D perhaps matches TRBD1 (5 bases). CDR1 is SGHRS and CDR2 is YFSETQ in the germline V gene. The CDR3 runs to 18 residues. V shed 4 bases and J shed 5 bases, with 24 bases lying between them. Full variable domain (remainder filled in from reference TRBV5-1 and TRBJ2-2): KAGVTQTPRYLIKTRGQQVTLSCSPISGHRSVSWYQQTPGQGLQFLFEYFSETQRNKGNFPGRFSGRQFSNSRSEMNVSTLELGDSALYLCASSGLGQGFAGTGELFFGEGSRLTVL.